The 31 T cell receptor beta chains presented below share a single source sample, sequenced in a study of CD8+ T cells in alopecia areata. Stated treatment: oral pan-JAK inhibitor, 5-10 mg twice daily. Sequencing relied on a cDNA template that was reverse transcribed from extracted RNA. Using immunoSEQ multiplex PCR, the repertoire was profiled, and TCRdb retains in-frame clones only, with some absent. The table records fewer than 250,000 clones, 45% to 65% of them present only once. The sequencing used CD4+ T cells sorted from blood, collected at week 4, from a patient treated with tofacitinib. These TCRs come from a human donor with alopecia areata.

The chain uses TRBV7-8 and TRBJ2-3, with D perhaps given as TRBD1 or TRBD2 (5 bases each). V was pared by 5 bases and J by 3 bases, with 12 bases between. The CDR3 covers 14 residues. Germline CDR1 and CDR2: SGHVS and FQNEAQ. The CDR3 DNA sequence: TGTGCCAGCAGCCGAGAGGGGATTACAGATACGCAGTATTTT. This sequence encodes CASSREGITDTQYF. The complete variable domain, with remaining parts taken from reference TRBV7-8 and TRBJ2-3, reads GAGVSQSPRYKVAKRGQDVALRCDPISGHVSLFWYQQALGQGPEFLTYFQNEAQLDKSGLPSDRFFAERPEGSVSTLKIQRTQQEDSAVYLCASSREGITDTQYFGPGTRLTVL.

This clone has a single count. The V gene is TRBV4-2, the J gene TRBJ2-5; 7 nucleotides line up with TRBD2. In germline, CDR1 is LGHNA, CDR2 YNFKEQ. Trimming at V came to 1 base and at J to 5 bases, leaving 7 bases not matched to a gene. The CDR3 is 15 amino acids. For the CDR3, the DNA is TGTGCCAGCAGCCAAGTCAGCGGGGTGGGGGAGACCCAGTACTTC. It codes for CASSQVSGVGETQYF.

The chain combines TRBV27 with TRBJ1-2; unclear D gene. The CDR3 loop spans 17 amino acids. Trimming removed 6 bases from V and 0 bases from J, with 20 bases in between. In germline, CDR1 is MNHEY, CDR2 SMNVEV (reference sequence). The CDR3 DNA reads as TGTGCCAGCAGCCTATCGATCAGAGTTGGTTCTAACTATGGCTACACCTTC. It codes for CASSLSIRVGSNYGYTF.

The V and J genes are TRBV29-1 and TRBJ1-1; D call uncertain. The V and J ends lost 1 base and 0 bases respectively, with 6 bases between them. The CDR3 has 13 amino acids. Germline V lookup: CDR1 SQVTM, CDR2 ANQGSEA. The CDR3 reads CSVEANMNTEAFF. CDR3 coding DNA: TGCAGCGTTGAAGCCAATATGAACACTGAAGCTTTCTTT.

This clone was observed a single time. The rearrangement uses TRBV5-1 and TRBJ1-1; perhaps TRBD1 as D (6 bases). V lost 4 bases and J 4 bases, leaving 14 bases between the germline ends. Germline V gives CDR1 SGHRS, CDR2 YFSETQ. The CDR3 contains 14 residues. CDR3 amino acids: CASSRDGGGTEAFF. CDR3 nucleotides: TGCGCCAGCAGCCGAGATGGGGGCGGCACTGAAGCTTTCTTT.

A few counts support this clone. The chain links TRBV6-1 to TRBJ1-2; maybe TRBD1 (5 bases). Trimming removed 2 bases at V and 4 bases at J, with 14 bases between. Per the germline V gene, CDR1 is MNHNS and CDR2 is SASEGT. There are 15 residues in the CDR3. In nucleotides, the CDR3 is TGTGCCAGCAGTGAAAGTGGCAGGGCCGGCTATGGCTACACCTTC. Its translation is CASSESGRAGYGYTF.

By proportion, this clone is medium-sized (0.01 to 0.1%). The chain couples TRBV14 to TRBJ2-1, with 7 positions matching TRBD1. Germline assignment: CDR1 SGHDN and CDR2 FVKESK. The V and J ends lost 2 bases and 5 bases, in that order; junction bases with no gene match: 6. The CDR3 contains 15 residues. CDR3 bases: TGTGCCAGCAGCCAAAAGACAGGGTGGCACAATGAGCAGTTCTTC. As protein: CASSQKTGWHNEQFF.

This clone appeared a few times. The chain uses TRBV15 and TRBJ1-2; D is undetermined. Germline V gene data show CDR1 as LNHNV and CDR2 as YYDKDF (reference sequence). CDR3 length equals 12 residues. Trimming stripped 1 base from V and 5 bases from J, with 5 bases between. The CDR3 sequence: CATSRAGYGYTF. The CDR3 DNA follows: TGTGCCACCAGCAGAGCGGGATATGGCTACACCTTC.

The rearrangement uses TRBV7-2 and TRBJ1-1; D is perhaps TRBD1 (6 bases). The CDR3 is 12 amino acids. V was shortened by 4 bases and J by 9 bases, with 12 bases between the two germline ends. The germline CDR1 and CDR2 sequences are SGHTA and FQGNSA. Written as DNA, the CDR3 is TGTGCCAGCAGCTCACAGGGCCTCAAAGCTTTCTTT. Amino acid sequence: CASSSQGLKAFF.

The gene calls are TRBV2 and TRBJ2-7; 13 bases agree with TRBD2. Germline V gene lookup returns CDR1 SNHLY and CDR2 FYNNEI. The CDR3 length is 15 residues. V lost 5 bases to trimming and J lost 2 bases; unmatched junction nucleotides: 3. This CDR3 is CASSLGLAGTYEQYF. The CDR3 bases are TGTGCCAGCAGTTTGGGACTAGCGGGGACCTACGAGCAGTACTTC.

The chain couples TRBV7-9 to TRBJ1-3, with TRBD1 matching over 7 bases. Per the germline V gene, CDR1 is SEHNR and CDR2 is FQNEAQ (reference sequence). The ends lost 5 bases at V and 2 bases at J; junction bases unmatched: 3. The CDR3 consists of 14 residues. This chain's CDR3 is CASSRQGPGNTIYF. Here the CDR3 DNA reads TGTGCCAGCAGCCGACAGGGTCCTGGAAACACCATATATTTT.

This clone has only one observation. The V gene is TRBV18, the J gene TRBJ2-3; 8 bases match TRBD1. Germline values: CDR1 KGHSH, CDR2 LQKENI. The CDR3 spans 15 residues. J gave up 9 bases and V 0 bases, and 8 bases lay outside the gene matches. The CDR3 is CASSPPRDQGATQYF. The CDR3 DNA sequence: TGTGCCAGCTCACCACCGCGAGACCAGGGGGCAACGCAGTATTTT.

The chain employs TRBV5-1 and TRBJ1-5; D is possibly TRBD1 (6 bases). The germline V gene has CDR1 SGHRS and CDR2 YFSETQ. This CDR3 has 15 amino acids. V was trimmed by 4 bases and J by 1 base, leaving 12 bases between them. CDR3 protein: CASSPAGASNQPQHF. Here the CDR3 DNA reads TGCGCCAGCAGCCCGGCAGGGGCGAGCAATCAGCCCCAGCATTTT.

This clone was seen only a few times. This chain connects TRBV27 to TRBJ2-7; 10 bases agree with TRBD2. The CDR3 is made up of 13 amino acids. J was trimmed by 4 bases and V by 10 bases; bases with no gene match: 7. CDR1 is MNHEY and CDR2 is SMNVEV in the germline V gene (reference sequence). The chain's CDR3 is CATRTSGGYEQYF. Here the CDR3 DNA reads TGTGCCACCAGGACTAGCGGAGGGTACGAGCAGTACTTC.

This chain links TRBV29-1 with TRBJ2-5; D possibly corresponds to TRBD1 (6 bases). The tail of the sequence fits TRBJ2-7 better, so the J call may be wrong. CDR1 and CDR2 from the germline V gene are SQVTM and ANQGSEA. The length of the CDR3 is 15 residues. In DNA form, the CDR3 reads TGCAGCGCTACATTACTAACAGGGAAAGGATACGAGCAGTACTTC. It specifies CSATLLTGKGYEQYF.

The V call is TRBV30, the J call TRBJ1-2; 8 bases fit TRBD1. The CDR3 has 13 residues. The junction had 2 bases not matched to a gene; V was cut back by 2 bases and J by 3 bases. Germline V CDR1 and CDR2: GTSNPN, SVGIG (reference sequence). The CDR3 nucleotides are TGTGCCTGGAGTCGGGGACAGGACTATGGCTACACCTTC. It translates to CAWSRGQDYGYTF.

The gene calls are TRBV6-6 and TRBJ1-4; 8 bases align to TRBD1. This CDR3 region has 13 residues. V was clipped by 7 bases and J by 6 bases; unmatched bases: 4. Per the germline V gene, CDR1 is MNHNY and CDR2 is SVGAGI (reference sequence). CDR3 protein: CASKDREHEKLFF. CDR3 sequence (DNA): TGTGCCAGCAAGGACAGGGAACATGAAAAACTGTTTTTT.

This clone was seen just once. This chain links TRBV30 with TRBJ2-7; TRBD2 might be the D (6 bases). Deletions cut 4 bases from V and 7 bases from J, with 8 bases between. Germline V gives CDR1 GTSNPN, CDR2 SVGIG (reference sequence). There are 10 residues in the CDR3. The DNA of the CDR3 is TGTGCCTGGATGGGGACTGAGCAGTACTTC. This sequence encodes CAWMGTEQYF.

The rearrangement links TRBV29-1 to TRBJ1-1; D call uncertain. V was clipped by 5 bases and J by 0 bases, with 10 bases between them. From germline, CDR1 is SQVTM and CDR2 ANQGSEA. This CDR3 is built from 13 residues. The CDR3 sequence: CSVRRGLNTEAFF. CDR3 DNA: TGCAGCGTTCGACGGGGTTTGAACACTGAAGCTTTCTTT. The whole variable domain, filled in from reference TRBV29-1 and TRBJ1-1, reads SAVISQKPSRDICQRGTSLTIQCQVDSQVTMMFWYRQQPGQSLTLIATANQGSEATYESGFVIDKFPISRPNLTFSTLTVSNMSPEDSSIYLCSVRRGLNTEAFFGQGTRLTVV.

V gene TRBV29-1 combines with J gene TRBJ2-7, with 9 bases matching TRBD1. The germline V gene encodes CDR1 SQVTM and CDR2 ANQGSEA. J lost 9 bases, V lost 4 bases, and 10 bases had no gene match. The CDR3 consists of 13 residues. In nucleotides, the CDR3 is TGCAGCGTTGTGACAGGGGGACCTACGGCGCAGTACTTC. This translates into CSVVTGGPTAQYF.

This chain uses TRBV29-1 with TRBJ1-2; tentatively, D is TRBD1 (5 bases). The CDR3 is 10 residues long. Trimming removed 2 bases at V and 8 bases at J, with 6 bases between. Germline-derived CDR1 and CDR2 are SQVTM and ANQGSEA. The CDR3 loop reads CSVETGGYTF. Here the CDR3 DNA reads TGCAGCGTTGAAACAGGAGGCTACACCTTC.

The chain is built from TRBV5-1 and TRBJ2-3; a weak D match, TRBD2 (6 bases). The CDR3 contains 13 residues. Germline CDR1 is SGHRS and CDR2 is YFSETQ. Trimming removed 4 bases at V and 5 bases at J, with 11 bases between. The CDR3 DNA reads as TGCGCCAGCAGCATAGGGAGGAGAGATACGCAGTATTTT. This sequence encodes CASSIGRRDTQYF.

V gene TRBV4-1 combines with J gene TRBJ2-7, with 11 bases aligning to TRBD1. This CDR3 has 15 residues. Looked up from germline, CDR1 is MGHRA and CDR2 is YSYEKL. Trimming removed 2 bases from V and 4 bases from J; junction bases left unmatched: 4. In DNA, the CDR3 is TGCGCCAGCAGCCAAAGGACAGGGGGCGAGTACGAGCAGTACTTC. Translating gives CASSQRTGGEYEQYF.

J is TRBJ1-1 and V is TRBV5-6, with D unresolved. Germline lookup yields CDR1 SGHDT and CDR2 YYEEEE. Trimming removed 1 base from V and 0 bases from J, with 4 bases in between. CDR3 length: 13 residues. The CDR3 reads CASSLRLNTEAFF. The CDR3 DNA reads TGTGCCAGCAGCTTGAGGCTGAACACTGAAGCTTTCTTT.

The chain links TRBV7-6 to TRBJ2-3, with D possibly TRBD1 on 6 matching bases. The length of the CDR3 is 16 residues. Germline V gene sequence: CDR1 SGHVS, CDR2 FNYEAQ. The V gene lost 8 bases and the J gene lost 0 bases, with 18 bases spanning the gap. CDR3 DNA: TGTGCCAGCGGACTGGGGGCGGCATTGAGCACAGATACGCAGTATTTT. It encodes CASGLGAALSTDTQYF.

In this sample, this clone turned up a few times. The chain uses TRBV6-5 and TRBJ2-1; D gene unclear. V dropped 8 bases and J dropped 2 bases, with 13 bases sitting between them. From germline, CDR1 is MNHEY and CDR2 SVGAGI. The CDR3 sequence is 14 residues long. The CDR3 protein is CASGGGSAYNEQFF. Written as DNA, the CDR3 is TGTGCCAGCGGTGGCGGATCCGCCTACAATGAGCAGTTCTTC.

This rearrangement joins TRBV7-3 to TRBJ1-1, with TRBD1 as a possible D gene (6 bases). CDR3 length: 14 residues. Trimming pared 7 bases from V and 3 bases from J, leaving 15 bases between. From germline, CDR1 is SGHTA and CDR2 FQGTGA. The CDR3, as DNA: TGTGCCAGCACCATGGGGGCAGGGGACACTGAAGCTTTCTTT. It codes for CASTMGAGDTEAFF. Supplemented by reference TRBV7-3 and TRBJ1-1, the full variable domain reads GAGVSQTPSNKVTEKGKYVELRCDPISGHTALYWYRQSLGQGPEFLIYFQGTGAADDSGLPNDRFFAVRPEGSVSTLKIQRTERGDSAVYLCASTMGAGDTEAFFGQGTRLTVV.

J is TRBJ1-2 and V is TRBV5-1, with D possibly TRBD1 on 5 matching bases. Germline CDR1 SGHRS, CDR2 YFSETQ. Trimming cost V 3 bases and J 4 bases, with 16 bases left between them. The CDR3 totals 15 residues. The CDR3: CASSWDERTLYGYTF. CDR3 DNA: TGCGCCAGCAGCTGGGACGAGCGGACCCTCTATGGCTACACCTTC.

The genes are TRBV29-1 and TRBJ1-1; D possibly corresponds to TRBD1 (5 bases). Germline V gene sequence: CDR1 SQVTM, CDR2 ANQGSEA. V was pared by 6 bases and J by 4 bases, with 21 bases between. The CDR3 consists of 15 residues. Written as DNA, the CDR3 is TGCAGCGTGAGATATAAGGCAGGGCCCGGCACTGAAGCTTTCTTT. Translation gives CSVRYKAGPGTEAFF.

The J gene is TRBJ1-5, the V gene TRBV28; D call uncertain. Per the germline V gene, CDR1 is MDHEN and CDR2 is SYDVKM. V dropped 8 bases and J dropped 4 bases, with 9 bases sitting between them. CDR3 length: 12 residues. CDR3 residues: CASRGGNQPQHF. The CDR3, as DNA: TGTGCCAGCCGAGGCGGAAATCAGCCCCAGCATTTT.

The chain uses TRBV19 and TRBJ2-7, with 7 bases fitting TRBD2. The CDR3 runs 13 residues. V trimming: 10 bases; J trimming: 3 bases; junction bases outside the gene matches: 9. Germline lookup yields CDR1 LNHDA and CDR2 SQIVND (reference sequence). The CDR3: CATRIAGRYEQYF. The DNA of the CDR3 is TGTGCCACTCGAATAGCGGGCCGCTACGAGCAGTACTTC.